A selection of T cell receptor beta chains follows, all from one sample in a study of control samples from healthy donors and cancer patients. TCRdb's copy holds only in-frame clones and misses some; the assay was immunoSEQ multiplex PCR. There are 190,000 or so clones in the sample; approximately 92% occur only once, and around 1.6% lies in the top ten. What was sequenced was blood. Receptor source: a man aged 18 to 30 in good health. Each CDR3 is given with its conserved first and last residue. The order of the fields is clone size, V gene, J gene, D gene, CDR3 protein, CDR3 DNA. A D gene is named only where the DNA matches it firmly. Part of the rows lack a size; the others show once, few, many or a class for expanded clones.

size: -
V: TRBV12-3/TRBV12-4
J: TRBJ1-2
D: TRBD1
CDR3: CASKYRDRDGYTF
DNA: TGTGCCAGCAAGTACCGGGACAGGGATGGCTACACCTTC

size: -
V: TRBV19
J: TRBJ1-4
D: -
CDR3: CASSTGATNEKLFF
DNA: TGTGCCAGTAGTACGGGAGCAACTAATGAAAAACTGTTTTTT

size: once
V: TRBV19
J: TRBJ2-3
D: -
CDR3: CASSMTSDTQYF
DNA: TGTGCCAGTAGTATGACGTCAGATACGCAGTATTTT

size: -
V: TRBV5-1
J: TRBJ2-1
D: -
CDR3: CASSDDVGEQFF
DNA: TGCGCCAGCTCGGACGATGTCGGTGAGCAGTTCTTC

size: -
V: TRBV5-4
J: TRBJ1-3
D: TRBD1
CDR3: CASSDRGTSGNTIYF
DNA: TGTGCCAGCTCCGACAGGGGGACCTCTGGAAACACCATATATTTT

size: -
V: TRBV28
J: TRBJ1-1
D: -
CDR3: CASSPKDGRGEAFF
DNA: TGTGCCAGCAGTCCTAAGGACGGACGGGGGGAAGCTTTCTTT

size: once
V: TRBV7-3
J: TRBJ1-2
D: -
CDR3: CASSLDDKFSRTF
DNA: TGTGCCAGCAGCTTAGATGACAAATTCTCTCGGACCTTC

size: -
V: TRBV3-1/TRBV3-2
J: TRBJ2-3
D: TRBD2
CDR3: CASKQAGADTQYF
DNA: TGTGCCAGCAAACAGGCGGGGGCAGATACGCAGTATTTT

size: -
V: TRBV5-1
J: TRBJ2-1
D: -
CDR3: CASSLIGQGGSYNEQFF
DNA: TGCGCCAGCAGCTTGATCGGCCAGGGGGGGTCCTACAATGAGCAGTTCTTC

size: -
V: TRBV2
J: TRBJ2-5
D: -
CDR3: CASSEDSAPTQYF
DNA: TGTGCCAGCAGTGAAGACAGCGCACCGACCCAGTACTTC

size: few
V: TRBV28
J: TRBJ1-1
D: -
CDR3: CASRSRSEEAFF
DNA: TGTGCCAGCAGGAGCCGGAGTGAAGAAGCTTTCTTT

size: -
V: TRBV5-6
J: TRBJ1-1
D: TRBD1
CDR3: CASSSSGQGHTEAFF
DNA: TGTGCCAGCAGCTCCTCGGGACAGGGACACACTGAAGCTTTCTTT

size: -
V: TRBV19
J: TRBJ1-5
D: -
CDR3: CASSIDSGNNQPQHF
DNA: TGTGCCAGTAGTATAGACTCAGGGAACAATCAGCCCCAGCATTTT

size: -
V: TRBV5-8
J: TRBJ1-1
D: TRBD1
CDR3: CASSLQGSHTEAFF
DNA: TGTGCCAGCAGCTTACAGGGGTCCCACACTGAAGCTTTCTTT

size: -
V: TRBV10-3
J: TRBJ2-3
D: -
CDR3: CAISESPNTDTQYF
DNA: TGTGCCATCAGTGAGTCACCTAACACAGATACGCAGTATTTT

size: -
V: TRBV19
J: TRBJ2-3
D: TRBD2
CDR3: CASSIGRGVTDTQYF
DNA: TGTGCCAGTAGTATAGGGCGGGGGGTGACAGATACGCAGTATTTT

size: -
V: TRBV2
J: TRBJ2-1
D: -
CDR3: CASGEWGTIYNEQFF
DNA: TGTGCCAGCGGGGAGTGGGGGACCATCTACAATGAGCAGTTCTTC

size: -
V: TRBV19
J: TRBJ1-2
D: -
CDR3: CASSQRGQNYGYTF
DNA: TGTGCCAGTAGTCAACGGGGGCAGAACTATGGCTACACCTTC

size: once
V: TRBV19
J: TRBJ2-7
D: -
CDR3: CASSIGRHYEQYF
DNA: TGTGCCAGTAGTATTGGGAGACACTACGAGCAGTACTTC

size: -
V: TRBV3-1/TRBV3-2
J: TRBJ2-3
D: -
CDR3: CASSQDNTRDTQYF
DNA: TGTGCCAGCAGCCAAGATAACACCCGAGATACGCAGTATTTT

size: -
V: TRBV13
J: TRBJ1-2
D: -
CDR3: CASSLDLGGTRSYTF
DNA: TGTGCCAGCAGCTTAGACCTCGGGGGCACCAGGAGTTACACCTTC

size: -
V: TRBV7-6
J: TRBJ1-1
D: -
CDR3: CASSGTEAFF
DNA: TGTGCCAGCAGTGGTACTGAAGCTTTCTTT

size: -
V: TRBV9
J: TRBJ1-2
D: -
CDR3: CASSPRRESPYGYTF
DNA: TGTGCCAGCAGCCCGCGTAGGGAGAGCCCCTATGGCTACACCTTC

size: -
V: TRBV2
J: TRBJ1-1
D: -
CDR3: CASSDFSRNTEAFF
DNA: TGTGCCAGCAGTGATTTTTCCCGAAACACTGAAGCTTTCTTT

size: -
V: TRBV14
J: TRBJ1-2
D: -
CDR3: CASSPLAAPRGHGYTF
DNA: TGTGCCAGCAGCCCCCTGGCGGCTCCCCGAGGCCATGGCTACACCTTC

size: -
V: TRBV18
J: TRBJ1-1
D: -
CDR3: CASSPYRENAEAFF
DNA: TGTGCCAGCTCACCGTACAGGGAGAACGCTGAAGCTTTCTTT

size: -
V: TRBV28
J: TRBJ1-1
D: -
CDR3: CASSLRQNTEAFF
DNA: TGTGCCAGCAGTTTACGTCAGAACACTGAAGCTTTCTTT

size: -
V: TRBV28
J: TRBJ1-6
D: -
CDR3: CASSPQRQSSYNSPLHF
DNA: TGTGCCAGCAGTCCGCAAAGACAGAGCTCCTATAATTCACCCCTCCACTTT

size: -
V: TRBV15
J: TRBJ1-5
D: TRBD1
CDR3: CATSRGGQGAGQPQHF
DNA: TGTGCCACCAGCAGAGGAGGGCAGGGGGCAGGGCAGCCCCAGCATTTT

size: once
V: TRBV3-1/TRBV3-2
J: TRBJ2-2
D: -
CDR3: CASSQGQPGELFF
DNA: TGTGCCAGCAGCCAAGGGCAACCCGGGGAGCTGTTTTTT

size: -
V: TRBV18
J: TRBJ1-2
D: -
CDR3: CASSPSISNYGYTF
DNA: TGTGCCAGCTCACCAAGTATATCCAACTATGGCTACACCTTC

size: -
V: TRBV5-1
J: TRBJ2-3
D: TRBD1
CDR3: CASSSRTGTDTQYF
DNA: TGCGCCAGCAGTTCTAGGACAGGGACCGATACGCAGTATTTT

size: -
V: TRBV6-5
J: TRBJ2-1
D: TRBD2
CDR3: CASISTGTSFNEQFF
DNA: TGTGCCAGCATTTCTACCGGGACTAGCTTTAATGAGCAGTTCTTC

size: -
V: TRBV5-1
J: TRBJ2-4
D: -
CDR3: CASSLVGRADIQYF
DNA: TGCGCCAGCAGCTTGGTGGGGCGGGCGGACATTCAGTACTTC

size: -
V: TRBV5-1
J: TRBJ1-4
D: -
CDR3: CASSLDRGNEKLFF
DNA: TGCGCCAGCAGCTTGGATAGGGGAAATGAAAAACTGTTTTTT

size: -
V: TRBV2
J: TRBJ1-4
D: -
CDR3: CASRPTGSNEKLFF
DNA: TGTGCCAGCAGGCCCACAGGGTCCAATGAAAAACTGTTTTTT

size: -
V: TRBV2
J: TRBJ2-7
D: TRBD1
CDR3: CASLGQGSYEQYF
DNA: TGTGCCAGCCTTGGACAGGGATCCTACGAGCAGTACTTC

size: -
V: TRBV11-2
J: TRBJ1-2
D: TRBD1
CDR3: CASSLGQGAKGYTF
DNA: TGTGCCAGCAGCTTGGGACAGGGGGCGAAAGGCTACACCTTC

size: -
V: TRBV5-4
J: TRBJ2-3
D: -
CDR3: CASSRTIVTDTQYF
DNA: TGTGCCAGCAGCCGCACTATAGTCACAGATACGCAGTATTTT

size: -
V: TRBV28
J: TRBJ1-6
D: TRBD1
CDR3: CASSIRTGPGDSPLHF
DNA: TGTGCCAGCAGCATTCGGACAGGGCCCGGGGATTCACCCCTCCACTTT

size: -
V: TRBV7-3
J: TRBJ2-2
D: -
CDR3: CATKKATNTGELFF
DNA: TGTGCCACAAAGAAGGCAACGAACACCGGGGAGCTGTTTTTT

size: -
V: TRBV5-1
J: TRBJ1-4
D: -
CDR3: CASSRTSGDEKLFF
DNA: TGCGCCAGCAGCCGGACTTCGGGGGATGAAAAACTGTTTTTT

size: -
V: TRBV5-1
J: TRBJ2-7
D: TRBD1
CDR3: CASSEFRTGAREQYF
DNA: TGCGCCAGCAGTGAATTCAGGACAGGGGCTCGCGAGCAGTACTTC

size: -
V: TRBV20-1
J: TRBJ1-2
D: -
CDR3: CSARDGSGYTF
DNA: TGCAGTGCTAGAGATGGGAGCGGCTACACCTTC

size: -
V: TRBV6-5
J: TRBJ2-7
D: TRBD2
CDR3: CASSSRLAGDSYEQYF
DNA: TGTGCCAGCAGTTCCAGACTAGCGGGGGATTCCTACGAGCAGTACTTC

size: -
V: TRBV12-3/TRBV12-4
J: TRBJ2-7
D: -
CDR3: CASSLIGEQYF
DNA: TGTGCCAGCAGTTTAATAGGGGAGCAGTACTTC

size: -
V: TRBV11-2
J: TRBJ2-7
D: -
CDR3: CASSLVVPDEQYF
DNA: TGTGCCAGCAGCTTAGTCGTACCGGACGAGCAGTACTTC

size: -
V: TRBV5-1
J: TRBJ2-7
D: -
CDR3: CASSLAQGFYEQYF
DNA: TGCGCCAGCAGCTTGGCACAGGGATTCTACGAGCAGTACTTC

size: -
V: TRBV11-3
J: TRBJ2-1
D: -
CDR3: CASSLLNLLSYNEQFF
DNA: TGTGCCAGCAGCTTACTAAACCTTCTATCCTACAATGAGCAGTTCTTC

size: -
V: TRBV27
J: TRBJ2-1
D: -
CDR3: CASRLGRPYNEQFF
DNA: TGTGCCAGCAGGCTGGGGCGACCTTACAATGAGCAGTTCTTC

size: -
V: TRBV4-1
J: TRBJ1-4
D: -
CDR3: CASSPTLRDRREKLFF
DNA: TGCGCCAGCAGCCCCACCCTTCGTGACAGGCGCGAAAAACTGTTTTTT

size: -
V: TRBV12-3/TRBV12-4
J: TRBJ2-2
D: -
CDR3: CASSLAVTGELFF
DNA: TGTGCCAGCAGTTTAGCGGTAACCGGGGAGCTGTTTTTT

size: -
V: TRBV30
J: TRBJ1-2
D: -
CDR3: CAWIHNLPGVQVQAQYGYTF
DNA: TGTGCCTGGATTCACAACCTCCCGGGGGTGCAGGTCCAAGCTCAGTATGGCTACACCTTC

size: -
V: TRBV3-1/TRBV3-2
J: TRBJ2-3
D: TRBD2
CDR3: CASSHPGLGDTQYF
DNA: TGTGCCAGCAGCCACCCGGGACTAGGAGATACGCAGTATTTT

size: once
V: TRBV24-1
J: TRBJ2-7
D: -
CDR3: CATSDPWTAEQYF
DNA: TGTGCCACCAGTGATCCGTGGACAGCCGAGCAGTACTTC

size: -
V: TRBV7-2
J: TRBJ2-7
D: TRBD1
CDR3: CASSLGTGYYYEQYF
DNA: TGTGCCAGCAGCCTCGGGACAGGCTATTACTACGAGCAGTACTTC

size: few
V: TRBV14
J: TRBJ1-5
D: -
CDR3: CASSQDSYQPQHF
DNA: TGTGCCAGCAGCCAAGACAGTTATCAGCCCCAGCATTTT